The 5 T cell receptor beta chains below were found in one sample sequenced in a study of T-cell memory formation after mild COVID-19. TCRdb re-called the 5' RACE reads with MiXCR, one entry per CDR3 protein. Of more than 150,000 distinct CDR3 sequences listed, 20% to 25% are singletons. Input material: PBMCs or a T cell subset sorted from them (not recorded which). The receptors originated from an adult woman who had mild COVID-19 (a few samples of this study predate the infection). Cell type and time point are not known.

The chain employs TRBV27 and TRBJ1-2, with a possible D match to TRBD1 (6 bases). Germline loops: CDR1 MNHEY, CDR2 SMNVEV (reference sequence). The CDR3 consists of 16 residues. Deletions cut 7 bases from V and 8 bases from J, with 26 bases between. The DNA for the CDR3 is TGTGCCAGCACCATGGGTTTATCCGGGGGCGCTGGAGGCTACACCTTC. It yields the protein CASTMGLSGGAGGYTF.

The chain employs TRBV7-8 and TRBJ1-1, with 7 bases that match TRBD1. The V gene's germline CDR1 is SGHVS and CDR2 FQNEAQ. This CDR3 comprises 14 residues. V lost 5 bases, J lost 7 bases, and 10 bases stayed unmatched. The CDR3 nucleotides read TGTGCCAGCAGCGAGGTGGGCGGGACAGATGAAGCTTTCTTT. It is translated as CASSEVGGTDEAFF.

CDR3 loop: CASSVLQGTNSPLHF. The DNA of the CDR3 is TGTGCCAGCAGCGTTCTCCAGGGGACAAATTCACCCCTCCACTTT. This rearrangement joins TRBV6-2 or TRBV6-3 to TRBJ1-6; possibly TRBD1 for D (6 bases). CDR1 and CDR2 from the germline V gene are MNHEY and SVGEGT. Trimming shortened V by 6 bases and J by 7 bases, and 16 bases separated the two germline ends. The CDR3 has 15 amino acids.

The chain joins TRBV6-5 to TRBJ2-3; D remains ambiguous. Germline CDR1 reads MNHEY; CDR2 reads SVGAGI. Between the trimmed V and J ends, which lost 7 bases and 6 bases, there was a span of 14 bases. The CDR3 runs to 13 residues. CDR3 region: CASNGWREDTQYF. CDR3 DNA: TGTGCCAGCAACGGGTGGAGAGAGGATACGCAGTATTTT.

A few counts support this clonotype. The chain is built from TRBV5-5 and TRBJ2-4, with 7 positions matching TRBD2. The CDR3 has 15 amino acids. Germline V gene data show CDR1 as SGHKS and CDR2 as YYEKEE (reference sequence). The ends lost 0 bases at V and 8 bases at J; junction bases unmatched: 8. The CDR3 loop reads CASSLGWGGTDIQYF. The DNA of the CDR3 is TGTGCCAGCAGCTTGGGTTGGGGGGGAACGGACATTCAGTACTTC.